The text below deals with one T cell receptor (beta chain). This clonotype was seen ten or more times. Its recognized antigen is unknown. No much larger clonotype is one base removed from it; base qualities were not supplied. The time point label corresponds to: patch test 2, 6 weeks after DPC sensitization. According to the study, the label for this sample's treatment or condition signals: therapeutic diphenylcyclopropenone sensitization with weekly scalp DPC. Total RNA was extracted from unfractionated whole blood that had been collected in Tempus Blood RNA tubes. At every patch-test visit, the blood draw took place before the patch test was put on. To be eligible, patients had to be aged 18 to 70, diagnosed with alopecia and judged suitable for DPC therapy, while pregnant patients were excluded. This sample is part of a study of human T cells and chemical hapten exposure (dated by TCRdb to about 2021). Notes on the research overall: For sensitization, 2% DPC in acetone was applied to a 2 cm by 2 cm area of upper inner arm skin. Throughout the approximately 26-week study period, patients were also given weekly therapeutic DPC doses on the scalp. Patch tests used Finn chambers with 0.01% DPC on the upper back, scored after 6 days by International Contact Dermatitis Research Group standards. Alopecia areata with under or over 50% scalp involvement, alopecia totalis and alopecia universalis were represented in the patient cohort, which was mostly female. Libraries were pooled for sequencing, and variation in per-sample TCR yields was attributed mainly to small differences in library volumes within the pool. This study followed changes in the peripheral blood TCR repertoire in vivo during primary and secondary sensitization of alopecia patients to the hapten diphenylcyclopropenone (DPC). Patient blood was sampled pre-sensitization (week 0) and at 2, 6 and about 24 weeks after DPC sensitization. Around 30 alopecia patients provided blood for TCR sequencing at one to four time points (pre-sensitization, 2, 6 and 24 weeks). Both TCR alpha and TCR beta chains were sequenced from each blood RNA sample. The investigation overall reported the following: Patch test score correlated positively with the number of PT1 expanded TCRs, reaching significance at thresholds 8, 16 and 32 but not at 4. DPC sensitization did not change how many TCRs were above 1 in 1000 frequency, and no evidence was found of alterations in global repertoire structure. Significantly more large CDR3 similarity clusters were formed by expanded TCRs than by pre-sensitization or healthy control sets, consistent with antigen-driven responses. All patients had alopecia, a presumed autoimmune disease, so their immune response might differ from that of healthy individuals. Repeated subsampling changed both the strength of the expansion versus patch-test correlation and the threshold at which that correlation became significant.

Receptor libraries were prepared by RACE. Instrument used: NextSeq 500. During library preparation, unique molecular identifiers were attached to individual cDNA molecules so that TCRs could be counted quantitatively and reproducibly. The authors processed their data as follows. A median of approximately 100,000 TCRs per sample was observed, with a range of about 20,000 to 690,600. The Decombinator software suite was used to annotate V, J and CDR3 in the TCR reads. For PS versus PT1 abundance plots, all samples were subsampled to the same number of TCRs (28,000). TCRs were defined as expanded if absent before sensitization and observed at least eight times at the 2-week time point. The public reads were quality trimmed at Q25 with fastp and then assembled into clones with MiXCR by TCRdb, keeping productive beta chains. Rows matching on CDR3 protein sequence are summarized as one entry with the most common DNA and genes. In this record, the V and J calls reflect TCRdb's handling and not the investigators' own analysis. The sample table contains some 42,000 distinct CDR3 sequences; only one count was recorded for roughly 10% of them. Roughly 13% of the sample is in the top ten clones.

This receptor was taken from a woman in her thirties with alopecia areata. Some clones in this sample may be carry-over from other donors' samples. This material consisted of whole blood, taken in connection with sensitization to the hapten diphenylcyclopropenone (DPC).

The nucleotides read TGTGGGAGCATAGCGGGAGCCTACGAGCAGTACTTC. Its coded protein is CGSIAGAYEQYF. The sequence joins TRBV2 to TRBJ2-7; TRBD2 fits 9 bases in the junction. Reading the germline V gene gives CDR1 SNHLY and CDR2 FYNNEI. The cysteine opens and the phenylalanine closes a CDR3 of 12 amino acids. CDR3 DNA is the only sequence kept; it has 36 bases, read in frame from the first base.